This T cell receptor beta chain stems from a study of cytomegalovirus exposure and HLA in healthy donors. Study background: The study placed over 65% of its 350 to 450 genotyped donors in the Caucasian-associated ancestry cluster.

Study-wide results and caveats: A further, later analysis showed that HLA-associated TCR beta chains (compared with equally common others) were more clonally expanded. Analyses of presence and absence presupposed an approximately uniform sequencing depth across donors.

PCR amplification relied on 60 Vbeta primers (plus 13 Jbeta primers). Libraries were prepared by immunoSEQ multiplex PCR; TCRdb keeps only in-frame clonotypes and omits some of them. The repertoire holds around 200,000 clones, with approximately 90% as singletons. The CDR3 sequence is 16 residues long. Trimming took 6 bases from V and 4 from J; bases not matched to a gene: 13. CDR1 is MNHEY, CDR2 SMNVEV, per germline (reference sequence). About this clone: The target antigen is unknown.

The receptor was derived from a young woman in good health and CMV-seronegative. The chain has TRBV27 and TRBJ1-2, with 8 bases matching TRBD1. Input material: PBMCs. CDR3 in amino acids: CASRETWTGSGYGYTF. CDR3 coding DNA: TGTGCCAGCAGGGAAACCTGGACAGGGTCGGGCTATGGCTACACCTTC.